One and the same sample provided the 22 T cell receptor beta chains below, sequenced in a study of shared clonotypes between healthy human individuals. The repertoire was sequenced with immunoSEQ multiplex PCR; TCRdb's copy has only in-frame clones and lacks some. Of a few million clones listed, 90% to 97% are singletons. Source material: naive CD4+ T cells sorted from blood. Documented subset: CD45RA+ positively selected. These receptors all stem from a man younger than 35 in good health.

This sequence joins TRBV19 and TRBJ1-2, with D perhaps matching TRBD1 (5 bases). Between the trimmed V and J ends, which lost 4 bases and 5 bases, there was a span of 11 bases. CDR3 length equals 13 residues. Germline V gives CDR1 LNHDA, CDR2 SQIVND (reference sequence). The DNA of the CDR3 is TGTGCCAGTAGTAGGGGGACTCTATATGGCTACACCTTC. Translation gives CASSRGTLYGYTF. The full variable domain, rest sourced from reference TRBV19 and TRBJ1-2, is DGGITQSPKYLFRKEGQNVTLSCEQNLNHDAMYWYRQDPGQGLRLIYYSQIVNDFQKGDIAEGYSVSREKKESFPLTVTSAQKNPTAFYLCASSRGTLYGYTFGSGTRLTVV.

The CDR3 DNA follows: TGCGCCAGCATGGAGGGGTCTGCGAACACCGGGGAGCTGTTTTTT. This translates into CASMEGSANTGELFF. This chain connects TRBV10-1 to TRBJ2-2; the D gene is possibly TRBD2 (6 bases). This CDR3 is built from 15 residues. V shed 7 bases and J shed 0 bases, with 12 bases lying between them. The germline V gene has CDR1 WNHNN and CDR2 SYGVQD (reference sequence).

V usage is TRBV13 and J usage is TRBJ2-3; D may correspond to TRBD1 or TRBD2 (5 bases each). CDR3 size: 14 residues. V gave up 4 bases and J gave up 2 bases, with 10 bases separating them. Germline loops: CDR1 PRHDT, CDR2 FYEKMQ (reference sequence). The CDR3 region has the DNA TGTGCCAGCAGCTGGTCAGGGACCACAGATACGCAGTATTTT. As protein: CASSWSGTTDTQYF.

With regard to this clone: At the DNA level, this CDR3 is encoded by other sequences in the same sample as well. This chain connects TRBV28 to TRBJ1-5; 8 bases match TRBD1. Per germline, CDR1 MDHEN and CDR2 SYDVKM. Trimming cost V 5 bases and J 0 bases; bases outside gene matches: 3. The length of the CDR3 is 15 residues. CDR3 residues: CASSRTGISNQPQHF. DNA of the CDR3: TGTGCCAGCAGTCGGACAGGGATTAGCAATCAGCCCCAGCATTTT.

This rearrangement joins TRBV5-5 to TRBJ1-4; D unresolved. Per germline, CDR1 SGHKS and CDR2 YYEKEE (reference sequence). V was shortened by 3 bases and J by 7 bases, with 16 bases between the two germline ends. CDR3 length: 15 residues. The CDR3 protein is CASSSGGRVGEKLFF. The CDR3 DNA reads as TGTGCCAGCAGCTCCGGCGGGAGGGTGGGTGAAAAACTGTTTTTT.

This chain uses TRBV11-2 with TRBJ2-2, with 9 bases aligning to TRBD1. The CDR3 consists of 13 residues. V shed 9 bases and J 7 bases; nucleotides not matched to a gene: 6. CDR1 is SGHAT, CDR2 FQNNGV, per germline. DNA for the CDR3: TGTGCCAGGGGACAGGGATCAAGCGGGGAGCTGTTTTTT. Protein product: CARGQGSSGELFF.

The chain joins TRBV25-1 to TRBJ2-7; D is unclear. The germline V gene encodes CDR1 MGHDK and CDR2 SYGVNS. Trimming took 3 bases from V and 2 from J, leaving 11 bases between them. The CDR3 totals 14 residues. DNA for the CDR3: TGTGCCAGCAGTGACCCAAGCAGGACCTACGAGCAGTACTTC. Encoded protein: CASSDPSRTYEQYF.

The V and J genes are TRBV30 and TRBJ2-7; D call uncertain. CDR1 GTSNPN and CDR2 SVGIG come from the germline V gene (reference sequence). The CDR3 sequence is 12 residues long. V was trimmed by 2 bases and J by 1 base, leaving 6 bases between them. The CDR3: CAWSQGSYEQYF. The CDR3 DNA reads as TGTGCCTGGAGTCAAGGGTCCTACGAGCAGTACTTC. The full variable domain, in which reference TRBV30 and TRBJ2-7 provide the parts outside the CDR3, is SQTIHQWPATLVQPVGSPLSLECTVEGTSNPNLYWYRQAAGRGLQLLFYSVGIGQISSEVPQNLSASRPQDRQFILSSKKLLLSDSGFYLCAWSQGSYEQYFGPGTRLTVT.

The CDR3 is CASRLAGHGNTGELFF. CDR3 DNA: TGTGCAAGTCGCTTAGCCGGACACGGGAACACCGGGGAGCTGTTTTTT. This sequence joins TRBV12-2 and TRBJ2-2; TRBD1, the table's D call, lacks a check against the DNA. TRBV12-2 is termed a pseudogene. This CDR3 is 16 amino acids long.

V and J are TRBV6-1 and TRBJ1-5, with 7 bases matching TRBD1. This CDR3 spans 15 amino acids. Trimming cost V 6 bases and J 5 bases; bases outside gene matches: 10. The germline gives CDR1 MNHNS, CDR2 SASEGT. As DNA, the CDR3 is TGTGCCAGCAGGGCTCAGGGGGTCATCGATCAGCCCCAGCATTTT. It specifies CASRAQGVIDQPQHF.

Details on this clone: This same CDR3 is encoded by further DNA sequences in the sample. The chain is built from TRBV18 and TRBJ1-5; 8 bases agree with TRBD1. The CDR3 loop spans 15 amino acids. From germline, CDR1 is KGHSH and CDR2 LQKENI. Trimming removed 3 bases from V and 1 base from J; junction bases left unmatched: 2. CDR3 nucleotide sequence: TGTGCCAGCTCACCTCAGGGGGCCAGCAATCAGCCCCAGCATTTT. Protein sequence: CASSPQGASNQPQHF.

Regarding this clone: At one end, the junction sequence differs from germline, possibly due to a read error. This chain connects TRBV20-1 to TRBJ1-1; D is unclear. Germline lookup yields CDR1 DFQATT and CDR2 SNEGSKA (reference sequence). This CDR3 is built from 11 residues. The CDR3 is CSARADSQAFF. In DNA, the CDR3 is TGCAGTGCGAGAGCGGATAGTCAAGCTTTCTTT.

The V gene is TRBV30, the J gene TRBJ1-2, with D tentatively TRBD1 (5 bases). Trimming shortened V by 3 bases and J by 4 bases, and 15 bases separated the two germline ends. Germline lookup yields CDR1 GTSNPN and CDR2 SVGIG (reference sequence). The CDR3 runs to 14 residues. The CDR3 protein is CAWSGDRALYGYTF. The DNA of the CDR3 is TGTGCCTGGAGCGGGGACCGAGCCCTCTATGGCTACACCTTC. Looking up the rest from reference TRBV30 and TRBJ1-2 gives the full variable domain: SQTIHQWPATLVQPVGSPLSLECTVEGTSNPNLYWYRQAAGRGLQLLFYSVGIGQISSEVPQNLSASRPQDRQFILSSKKLLLSDSGFYLCAWSGDRALYGYTFGSGTRLTVV.

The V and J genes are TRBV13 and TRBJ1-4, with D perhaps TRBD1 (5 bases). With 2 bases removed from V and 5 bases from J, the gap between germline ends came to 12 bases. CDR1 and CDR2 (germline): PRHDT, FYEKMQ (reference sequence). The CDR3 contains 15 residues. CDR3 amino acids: CASSLSWQGNEKLFF. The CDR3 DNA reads TGTGCCAGCAGCTTATCTTGGCAGGGAAATGAAAAACTGTTTTTT.

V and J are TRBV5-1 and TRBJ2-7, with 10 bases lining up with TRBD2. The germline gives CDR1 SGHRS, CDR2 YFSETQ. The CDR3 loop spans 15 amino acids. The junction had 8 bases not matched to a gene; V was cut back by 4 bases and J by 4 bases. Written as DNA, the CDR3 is TGCGCCAGCAGCGCGAGCGGGGGGGCTCAGTACGAGCAGTACTTC. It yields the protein CASSASGGAQYEQYF.

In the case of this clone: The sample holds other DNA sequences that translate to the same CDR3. CDR3 region: CASSLGSSYNSPLHF. Here the CDR3 DNA reads TGTGCCAGCAGCTTGGGTAGCTCCTATAATTCACCCCTCCACTTT. The V gene is TRBV5-6, the J gene TRBJ1-6, with unresolved D. The CDR3 consists of 15 residues. With 0 bases removed from V and 0 bases from J, the gap between germline ends came to 4 bases. CDR1 and CDR2 from the germline V gene are SGHDT and YYEEEE.

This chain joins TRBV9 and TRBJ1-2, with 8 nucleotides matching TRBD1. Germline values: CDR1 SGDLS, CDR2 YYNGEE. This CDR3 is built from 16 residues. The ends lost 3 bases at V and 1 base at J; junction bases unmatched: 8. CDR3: CASSAHTGGINYGYTF. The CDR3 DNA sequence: TGTGCCAGCAGCGCCCACACAGGGGGAATTAACTATGGCTACACCTTC. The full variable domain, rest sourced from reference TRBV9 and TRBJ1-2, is DSGVTQTPKHLITATGQRVTLRCSPRSGDLSVYWYQQSLDQGLQFLIQYYNGEERAKGNILERFSAQQFPDLHSELNLSSLELGDSALYFCASSAHTGGINYGYTFGSGTRLTVV.

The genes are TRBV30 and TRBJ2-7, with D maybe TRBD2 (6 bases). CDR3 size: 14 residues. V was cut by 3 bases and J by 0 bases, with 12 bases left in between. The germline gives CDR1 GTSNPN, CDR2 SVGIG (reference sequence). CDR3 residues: CAWSLGTDSYEQYF. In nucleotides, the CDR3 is TGTGCCTGGAGCCTGGGGACTGACTCCTACGAGCAGTACTTC. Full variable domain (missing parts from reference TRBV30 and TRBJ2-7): SQTIHQWPATLVQPVGSPLSLECTVEGTSNPNLYWYRQAAGRGLQLLFYSVGIGQISSEVPQNLSASRPQDRQFILSSKKLLLSDSGFYLCAWSLGTDSYEQYFGPGTRLTVT.

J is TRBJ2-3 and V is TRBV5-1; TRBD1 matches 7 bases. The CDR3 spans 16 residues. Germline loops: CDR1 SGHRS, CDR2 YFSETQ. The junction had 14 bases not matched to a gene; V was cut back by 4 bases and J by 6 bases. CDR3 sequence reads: CASSLGDSMNKDTQYF. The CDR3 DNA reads TGCGCCAGCAGCCTAGGGGACAGCATGAATAAGGATACGCAGTATTTT.

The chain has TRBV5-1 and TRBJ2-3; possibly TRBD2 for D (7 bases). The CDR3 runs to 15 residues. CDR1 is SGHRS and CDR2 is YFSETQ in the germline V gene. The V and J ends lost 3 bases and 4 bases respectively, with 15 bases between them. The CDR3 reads CASSSSGGNADTQYF. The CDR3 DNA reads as TGCGCCAGCAGCTCGTCGGGGGGCAACGCAGATACGCAGTATTTT. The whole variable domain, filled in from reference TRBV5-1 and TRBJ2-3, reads KAGVTQTPRYLIKTRGQQVTLSCSPISGHRSVSWYQQTPGQGLQFLFEYFSETQRNKGNFPGRFSGRQFSNSRSEMNVSTLELGDSALYLCASSSSGGNADTQYFGPGTRLTVL.

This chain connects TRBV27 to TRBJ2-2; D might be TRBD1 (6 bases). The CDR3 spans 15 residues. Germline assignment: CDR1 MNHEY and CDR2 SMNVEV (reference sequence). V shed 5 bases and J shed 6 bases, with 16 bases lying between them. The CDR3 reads CASSPRGTLAGELFF. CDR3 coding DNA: TGTGCCAGCAGTCCCAGGGGAACGCTCGCCGGGGAGCTGTTTTTT.

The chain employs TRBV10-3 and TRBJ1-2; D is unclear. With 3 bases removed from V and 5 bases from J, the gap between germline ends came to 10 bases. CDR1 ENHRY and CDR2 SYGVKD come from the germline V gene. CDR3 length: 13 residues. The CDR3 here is CAISDGLRYGYTF. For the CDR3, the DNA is TGTGCCATCAGTGATGGTCTAAGGTATGGCTACACCTTC.